These 9 T cell receptor beta chains originate from one sample sequenced in a study of blood T cell repertoires in COVID-19. Libraries were prepared by immunoSEQ multiplex PCR; TCRdb keeps only in-frame clonotypes and omits some of them. The profile shows 300,000 to 350,000 clones, 70% to 90% of them singletons. Input material: peripheral blood. These receptors came from a woman under 40 with COVID-19, enrolled during active disease.

V is TRBV3-1 (or the pseudogene TRBV3-2) and J is TRBJ2-3; TRBD2 agrees at 9 bases. Trimming took 3 bases from V and 0 from J; bases not matched to a gene: 13. Germline CDR1 LGHDT, CDR2 YNNKEL (reference sequence). The CDR3 sequence is 19 residues long. CDR3: CASSHGGRGGPDSTDTQYF. In DNA, the CDR3 is TGTGCCAGCAGCCACGGAGGGCGGGGGGGTCCTGACAGCACAGATACGCAGTATTTT.

Remarks on this clone: A much more abundant neighbour one base away suggests this may be a read error. The rearrangement joins TRBV6-4 to TRBJ1-1; TRBD1 aligns across 9 bases. The V gene's germline CDR1 is MRHNA and CDR2 SNTAGT. This CDR3 has 13 amino acids. V was clipped by 5 bases and J by 4 bases; unmatched bases: 2. Written as DNA, the CDR3 is TGTGCCAGCAGTTTGACAGGGGGCACTGAAGCTTTCTTT. This translates into CASSLTGGTEAFF.

Many counts were recorded for this clone. The chain couples TRBV30 to TRBJ1-2; D possibly corresponds to TRBD1 (6 bases). The CDR3 consists of 13 residues. CDR1 is GTSNPN and CDR2 is SVGIG in the germline V gene (reference sequence). Trimming removed 3 bases from V and 5 bases from J, with 13 bases in between. The CDR3 coding sequence is TGTGCCTGGAGACCCAGGGGAAGATATGGCTACACCTTC. This codes for CAWRPRGRYGYTF.

V gene TRBV30 combines with J gene TRBJ2-7, with 7 bases matching TRBD1. Trimming removed 5 bases from V and 2 bases from J; junction bases left unmatched: 9. The germline gives CDR1 GTSNPN, CDR2 SVGIG (reference sequence). The CDR3 totals 14 residues. CDR3 DNA sequence: TGTGCCTGGCAAACAGGGGTTTGGCCCTACGAGCAGTACTTC. Translated: CAWQTGVWPYEQYF.

V gene TRBV7-9 combines with J gene TRBJ1-4; 9 bases match TRBD1. Trimming removed 3 bases from V and 6 bases from J; junction bases left unmatched: 2. CDR1 and CDR2 (germline): SEHNR, FQNEAQ (reference sequence). The CDR3 covers 14 residues. CDR3 in amino acids: CASSFRDRDEKLFF. In nucleotides, the CDR3 is TGTGCCAGCAGCTTCCGGGACAGGGATGAAAAACTGTTTTTT. The full variable domain, with the rest looked up from reference TRBV7-9 and TRBJ1-4, is DTGVSQNPRHKITKRGQNVTFRCDPISEHNRLYWYRQTLGQGPEFLTYFQNEAQLEKSRLLSDRFSAERPKGSFSTLEIQRTEQGDSAMYLCASSFRDRDEKLFFGSGTQLSVL.

The chain couples TRBV5-1 to TRBJ1-1; the D is unclear. The CDR3 sequence is 14 residues long. Trimming took off 2 bases at V and 1 base at J, with 9 bases between the two ends. Germline loops: CDR1 SGHRS, CDR2 YFSETQ. The CDR3 DNA reads as TGCGCCAGCAGCTTCGGGGATAGGAACACTGAAGCTTTCTTT. It translates to CASSFGDRNTEAFF.

As regards this clone: Other DNA sequences in this sample translate to the same CDR3. The chain carries TRBV21-1 and TRBJ1-2; TRBD1, the table's D call, lacks a check against the DNA. TRBV21-1 is a documented pseudogene. The CDR3 length is 13 residues. Here the CDR3 DNA reads TGTGCCAGCAGCAAAGGTACAGGGGACGGCTACACCTTC. Encoded protein: CASSKGTGDGYTF.

Turning to this clone: This sample includes further DNA sequences coding for the same CDR3. The chain employs TRBV6-5 and TRBJ1-1; the match to TRBD1 covers 7 bases. The V gene's germline CDR1 is MNHEY and CDR2 SVGAGI. V shed 2 bases, J shed 3 bases, and the junction held 0 bases outside the gene matches. The CDR3 contains 13 residues. The CDR3 nucleotides read TGTGCCAGCAGTTACACAGGGGACACTGAAGCTTTCTTT. This sequence encodes CASSYTGDTEAFF.

V usage is TRBV7-8 and J usage is TRBJ2-3; D perhaps matches TRBD2 (6 bases). CDR3 length: 15 residues. Trimming took off 5 bases at V and 3 bases at J, with 15 bases between the two ends. CDR1 is SGHVS and CDR2 is FQNEAQ in the germline V gene. In nucleotides, the CDR3 is TGTGCCAGCAGCCCCCAGGGACTGGGGACAGATACGCAGTATTTT. Encoded protein: CASSPQGLGTDTQYF.